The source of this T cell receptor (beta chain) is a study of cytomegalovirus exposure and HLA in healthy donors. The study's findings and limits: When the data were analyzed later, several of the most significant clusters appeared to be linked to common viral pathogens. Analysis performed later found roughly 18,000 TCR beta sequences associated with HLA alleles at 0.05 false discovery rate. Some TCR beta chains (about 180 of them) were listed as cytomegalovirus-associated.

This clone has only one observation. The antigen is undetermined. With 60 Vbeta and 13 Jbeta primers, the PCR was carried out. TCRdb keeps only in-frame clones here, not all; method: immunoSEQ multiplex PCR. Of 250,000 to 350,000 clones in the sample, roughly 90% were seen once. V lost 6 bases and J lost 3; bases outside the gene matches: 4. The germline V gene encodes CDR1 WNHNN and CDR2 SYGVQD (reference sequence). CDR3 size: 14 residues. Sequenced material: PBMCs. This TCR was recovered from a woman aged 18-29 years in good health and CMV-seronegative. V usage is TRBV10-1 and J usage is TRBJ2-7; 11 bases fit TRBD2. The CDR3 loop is CASRGTSGIYEQYF. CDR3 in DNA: TGCGCCAGCAGGGGGACTAGCGGTATCTACGAGCAGTACTTC.